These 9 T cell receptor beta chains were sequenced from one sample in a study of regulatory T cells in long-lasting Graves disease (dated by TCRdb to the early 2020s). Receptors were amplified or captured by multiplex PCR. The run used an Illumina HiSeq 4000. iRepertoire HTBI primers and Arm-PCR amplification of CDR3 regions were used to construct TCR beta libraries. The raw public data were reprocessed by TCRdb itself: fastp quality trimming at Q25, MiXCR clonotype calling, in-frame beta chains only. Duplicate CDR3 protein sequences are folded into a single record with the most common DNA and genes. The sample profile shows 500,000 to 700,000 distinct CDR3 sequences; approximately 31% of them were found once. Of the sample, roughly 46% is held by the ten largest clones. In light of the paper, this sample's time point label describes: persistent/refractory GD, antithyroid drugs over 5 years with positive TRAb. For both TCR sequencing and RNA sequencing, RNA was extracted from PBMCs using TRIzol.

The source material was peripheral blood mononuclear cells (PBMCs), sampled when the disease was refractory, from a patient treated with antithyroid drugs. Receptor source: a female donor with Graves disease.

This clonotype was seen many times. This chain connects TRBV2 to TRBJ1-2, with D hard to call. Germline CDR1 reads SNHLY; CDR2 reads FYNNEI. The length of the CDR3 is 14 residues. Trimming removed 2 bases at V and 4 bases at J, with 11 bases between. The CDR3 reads CASSESEAAYGYTF. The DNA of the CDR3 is TGTGCCAGCAGTGAATCGGAGGCAGCCTATGGCTACACCTTC.

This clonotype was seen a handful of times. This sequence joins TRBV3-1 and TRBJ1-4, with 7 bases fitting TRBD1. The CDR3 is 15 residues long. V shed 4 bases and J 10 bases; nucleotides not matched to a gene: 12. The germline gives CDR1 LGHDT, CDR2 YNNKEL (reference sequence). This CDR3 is CASSPRQGWVGKLFF. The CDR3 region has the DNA TGTGCCAGCAGCCCGCGACAGGGCTGGGTTGGAAAACTGTTTTTT.

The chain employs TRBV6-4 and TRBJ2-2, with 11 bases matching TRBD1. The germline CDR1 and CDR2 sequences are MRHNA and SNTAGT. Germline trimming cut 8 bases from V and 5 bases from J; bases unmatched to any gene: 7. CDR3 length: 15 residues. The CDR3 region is CASRGQGATTGELFF. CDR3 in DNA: TGTGCCAGCCGCGGACAGGGGGCTACTACCGGGGAGCTGTTTTTT.

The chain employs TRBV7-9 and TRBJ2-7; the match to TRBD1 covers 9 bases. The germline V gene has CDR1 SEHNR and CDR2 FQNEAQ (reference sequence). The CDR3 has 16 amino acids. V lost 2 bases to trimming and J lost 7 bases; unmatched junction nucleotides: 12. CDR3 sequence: CASSLPLGDRAGEQYF. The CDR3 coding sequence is TGTGCCAGCAGCTTACCGCTTGGGGACAGGGCAGGGGAGCAGTACTTC.

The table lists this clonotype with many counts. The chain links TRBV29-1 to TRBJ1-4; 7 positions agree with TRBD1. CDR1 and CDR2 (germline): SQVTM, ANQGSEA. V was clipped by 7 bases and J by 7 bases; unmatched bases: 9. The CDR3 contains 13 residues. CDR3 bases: TGCAGCGGCACGACAGGGAGAAGTGAAAAACTGTTTTTT. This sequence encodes CSGTTGRSEKLFF.

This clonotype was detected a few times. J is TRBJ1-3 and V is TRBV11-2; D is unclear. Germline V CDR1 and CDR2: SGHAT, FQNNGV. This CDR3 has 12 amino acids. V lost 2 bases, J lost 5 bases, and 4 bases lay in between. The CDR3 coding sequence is TGTGCCAGCAGCTTAAGTCGAAACACCATATATTTT. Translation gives CASSLSRNTIYF.

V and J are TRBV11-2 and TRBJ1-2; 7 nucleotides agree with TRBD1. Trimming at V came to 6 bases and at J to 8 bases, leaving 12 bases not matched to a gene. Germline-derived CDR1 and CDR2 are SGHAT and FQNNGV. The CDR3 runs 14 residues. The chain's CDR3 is CASRATGEAGGYTF. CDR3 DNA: TGTGCCAGCAGGGCTACAGGGGAGGCTGGCGGCTACACCTTC.

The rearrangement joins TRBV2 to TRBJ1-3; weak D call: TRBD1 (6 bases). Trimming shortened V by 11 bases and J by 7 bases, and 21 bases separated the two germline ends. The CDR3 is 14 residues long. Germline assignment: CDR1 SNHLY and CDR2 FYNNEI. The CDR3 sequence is CAGTTGLGGNTIYF. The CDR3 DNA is TGTGCCGGGACTACAGGGCTGGGCGGCAACACCATATATTTT.

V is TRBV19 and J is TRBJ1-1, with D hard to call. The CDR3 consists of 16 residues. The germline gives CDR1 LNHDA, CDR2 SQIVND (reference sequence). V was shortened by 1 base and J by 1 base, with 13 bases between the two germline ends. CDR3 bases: TGTGCCAGTAGTATAGGGCGGCGGGTTGCGAACACTGAAGCTTTCTTT. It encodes CASSIGRRVANTEAFF.